The entry below gives a single T cell receptor beta chain sequence along with its context. The antigen it recognizes is unknown. Base quality data are lacking; no much larger clone is found one base away. The entry originates in a study of T cell responses to AZD1222 COVID-19 vaccine (dated by TCRdb to the early 2020s). In the study overall: A total of roughly 240 trial participants underwent TCR sequencing, of whom around 200 received two doses of AZD1222 and about 25 received two doses of the MenACWY control vaccine. Trial participants were enrolled by age into 18-55, 56-69 and 70-plus year subgroups, with roughly 150, 30 and 60 TCR-sequenced participants respectively. Study-level results and caveats: Participants were mostly white British and included more females than males, and it was suggested by the authors that clonal diversity may have been underestimated. Reportedly, close to half of the unique spike-specific TCRs recognized epitopes lying outside the regions that are mutated in the B.1.351 and B.1.1.7 variants. Conclusions about previously exposed vaccinees were limited because only a handful of AZD1222 recipients were SARS-CoV-2 seropositive at baseline. Vaccine-associated CD4 TCRs spanned the whole spike protein, with dominant responses in regions 160-218 and 743-854. No day 14 peak-response samples were available, so repertoires were characterized only after the peak T cell response. In the small 56-69-year group, the increase in depth fell short of significance, most likely because of low power. After two AZD1222 doses, spike-specific TCR breadth and depth were significantly higher than at day 0 and than in MenACWY recipients.

The CDR3 regions of human TCRbeta chains were analyzed by immunosequencing. The source study handled its data this way. Repertoire TCRs were matched against a reference library of SARS-CoV-2-specific TCRs generated with the MIRA antigen-specificity platform. Breadth was defined as the fraction of unique TCRs that were SARS-CoV-2-associated. Depth was defined as the fraction of total T cells that were SARS-CoV-2-associated. Using the MIRA data, each spike-specific TCR was mapped to the spike region that the TCR reacts to and placed in a CD4 or CD8 class. Log10-transformed breadth and depth values were compared by one-way ANOVA with Sidak's multiple comparisons tests. Not all clones reach the TCRdb copy of this immuneACCESS table, which keeps in-frame sequences only. Checked studies attribute under half of the gap to unresolved V genes and leave the rest unexplained. The V and J calls and clone size were taken over from that table, and D and trimming were inferred from the DNA. The sample table contains about 140,000 clones; only one count was recorded for under 95% of them. The ten largest clones add up to 1.9% of the sample.

Taken from the germline V gene, the CDR1 and CDR2 loops are SGHRS and YFSETQ. The germline ends are 21 bases apart after V is trimmed by 4 bases and J by 5 bases. The cysteine opens and the phenylalanine closes a CDR3 of 16 amino acids. Only the CDR3 DNA stays, 48 bases, in frame from base 1. Per the publication, the time point label means: about 28 days (+/-7) after the second vaccine dose. AZD1222 recipients whose second dose came at about 4 weeks and those whose second dose came at about 12 weeks were combined into one group, since spike-specific TCR depth and breadth did not differ between the two schedules. Vaccinee samples came from UK trials COV001 and COV002, including a single-blind randomized controlled phase 2/3 trial of AZD1222 (ChAdOx1 nCoV-19) in healthy adults. Trial participant PBMC samples were collected at day 0 and day 28 after the second dose for TCRbeta chain sequencing.

The sequence links TRBV5-1 to TRBJ2-5; a tentative D call is TRBD2 (7 bases match). This receptor was identified in an adult who received the AZD1222 COVID-19 vaccine. Sequences were derived from peripheral blood, sampled 28 days after the second AZD1222 dose. The DNA is TGCGCCAGCAGCCCAGGGGACTATCCGAAAGCGGAGACCCAGTACTTC. Translated, it reads CASSPGDYPKAETQYF.